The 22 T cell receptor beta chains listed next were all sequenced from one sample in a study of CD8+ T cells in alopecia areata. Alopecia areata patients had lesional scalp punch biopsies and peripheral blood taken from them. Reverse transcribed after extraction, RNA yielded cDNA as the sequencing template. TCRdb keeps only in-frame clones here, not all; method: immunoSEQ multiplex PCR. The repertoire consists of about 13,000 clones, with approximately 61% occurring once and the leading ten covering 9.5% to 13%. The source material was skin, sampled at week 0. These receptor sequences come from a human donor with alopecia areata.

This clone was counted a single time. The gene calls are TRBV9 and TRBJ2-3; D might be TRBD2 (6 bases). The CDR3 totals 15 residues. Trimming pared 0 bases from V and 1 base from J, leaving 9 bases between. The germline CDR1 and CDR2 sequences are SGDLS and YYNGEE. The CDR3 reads CASSVEGLRTDTQYF. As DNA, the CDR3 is TGTGCCAGCAGCGTAGAGGGACTCCGCACAGATACGCAGTATTTT.

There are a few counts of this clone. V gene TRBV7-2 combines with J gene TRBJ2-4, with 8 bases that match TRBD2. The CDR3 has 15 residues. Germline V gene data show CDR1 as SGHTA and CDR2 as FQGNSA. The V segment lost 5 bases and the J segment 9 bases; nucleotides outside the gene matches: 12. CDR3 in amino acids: CASSLRGAGEGIQYF. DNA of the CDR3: TGTGCCAGCAGCCTGCGGGGAGCGGGGGAAGGCATTCAGTACTTC.

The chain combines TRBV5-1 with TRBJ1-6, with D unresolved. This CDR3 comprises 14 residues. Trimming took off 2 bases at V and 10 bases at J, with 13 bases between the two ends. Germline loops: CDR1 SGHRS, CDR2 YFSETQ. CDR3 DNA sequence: TGCGCCAGCAGCTTAGGTATATTGGGGTCACCCCTCCACTTT. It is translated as CASSLGILGSPLHF.

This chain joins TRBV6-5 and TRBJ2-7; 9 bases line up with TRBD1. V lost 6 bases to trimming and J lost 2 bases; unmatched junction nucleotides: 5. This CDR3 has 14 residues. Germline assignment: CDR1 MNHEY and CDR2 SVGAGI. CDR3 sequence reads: CASSETGGPYEQYF. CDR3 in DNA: TGTGCCAGCAGCGAGACAGGGGGGCCCTACGAGCAGTACTTC.

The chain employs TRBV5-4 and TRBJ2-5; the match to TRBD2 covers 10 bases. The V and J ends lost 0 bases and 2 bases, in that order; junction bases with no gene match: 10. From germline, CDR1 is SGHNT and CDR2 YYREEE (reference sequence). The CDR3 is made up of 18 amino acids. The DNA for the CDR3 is TGTGCCAGCAGCTTGGGAGGGTCAGCGGGGGGGAAGCAAGAGACCCAGTACTTC. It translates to CASSLGGSAGGKQETQYF. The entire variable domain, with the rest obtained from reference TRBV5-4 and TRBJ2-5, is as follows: ETGVTQSPTHLIKTRGQQVTLRCSSQSGHNTVSWYQQALGQGPQFIFQYYREEENGRGNFPPRFSGLQFPNYSSELNVNALELDDSALYLCASSLGGSAGGKQETQYFGPGTRLLVL.

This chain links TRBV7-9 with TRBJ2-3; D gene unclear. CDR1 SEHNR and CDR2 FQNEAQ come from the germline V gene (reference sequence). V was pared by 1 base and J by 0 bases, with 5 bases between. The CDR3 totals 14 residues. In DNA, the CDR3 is TGTGCCAGCAGCTTAGGGATCAGCACAGATACGCAGTATTTT. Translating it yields CASSLGISTDTQYF.

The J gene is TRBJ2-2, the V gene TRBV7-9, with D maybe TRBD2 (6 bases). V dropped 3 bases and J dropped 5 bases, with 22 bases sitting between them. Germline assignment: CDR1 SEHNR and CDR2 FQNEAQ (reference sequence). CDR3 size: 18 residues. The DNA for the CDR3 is TGTGCCAGCAGCTTCCCGTCCCAGGGACTCTATGGAACCGGGGAGCTGTTTTTT. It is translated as CASSFPSQGLYGTGELFF. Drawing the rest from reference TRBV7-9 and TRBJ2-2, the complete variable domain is DTGVSQNPRHKITKRGQNVTFRCDPISEHNRLYWYRQTLGQGPEFLTYFQNEAQLEKSRLLSDRFSAERPKGSFSTLEIQRTEQGDSAMYLCASSFPSQGLYGTGELFFGEGSRLTVL.

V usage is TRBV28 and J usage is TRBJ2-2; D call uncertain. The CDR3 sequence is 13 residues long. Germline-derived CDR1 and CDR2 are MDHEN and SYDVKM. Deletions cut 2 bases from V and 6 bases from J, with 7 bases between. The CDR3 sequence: CASSLLRPGELFF. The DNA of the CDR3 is TGTGCCAGCAGTTTACTAAGACCCGGGGAGCTGTTTTTT.

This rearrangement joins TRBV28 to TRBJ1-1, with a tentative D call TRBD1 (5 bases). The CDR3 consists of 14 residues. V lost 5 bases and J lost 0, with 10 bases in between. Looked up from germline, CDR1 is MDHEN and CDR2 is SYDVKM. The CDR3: CASSSGGVNTEAFF. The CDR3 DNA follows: TGTGCCAGCAGTAGCGGGGGGGTGAACACTGAAGCTTTCTTT.

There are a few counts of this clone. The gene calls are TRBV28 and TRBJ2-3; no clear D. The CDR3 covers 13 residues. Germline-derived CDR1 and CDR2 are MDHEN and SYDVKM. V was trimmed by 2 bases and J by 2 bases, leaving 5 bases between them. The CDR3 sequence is CASSLANTDTQYF. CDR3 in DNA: TGTGCCAGCAGTTTAGCTAACACAGATACGCAGTATTTT.

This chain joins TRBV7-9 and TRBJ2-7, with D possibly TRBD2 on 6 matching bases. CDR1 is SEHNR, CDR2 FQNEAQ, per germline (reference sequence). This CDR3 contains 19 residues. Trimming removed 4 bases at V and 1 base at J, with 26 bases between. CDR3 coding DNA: TGTGCCAGCAGCTGGGAGAGCGGGTTTATGGGTCCTAGTTCCTACGAGCAGTACTTC. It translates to CASSWESGFMGPSSYEQYF.

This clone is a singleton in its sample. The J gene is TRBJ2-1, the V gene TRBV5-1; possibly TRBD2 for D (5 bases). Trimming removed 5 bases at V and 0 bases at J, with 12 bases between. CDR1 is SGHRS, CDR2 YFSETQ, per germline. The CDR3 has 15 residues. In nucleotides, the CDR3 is TGCGCCAGCAGGCGGGTAATTAGCTCCTACAATGAGCAGTTCTTC. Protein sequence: CASRRVISSYNEQFF.

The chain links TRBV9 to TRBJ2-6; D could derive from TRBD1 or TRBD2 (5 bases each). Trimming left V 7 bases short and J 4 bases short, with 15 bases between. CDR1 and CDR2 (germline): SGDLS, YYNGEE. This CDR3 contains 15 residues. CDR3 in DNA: TGTGCCAGCGGGACGATAAGTGCCGGGGCCAACGTCCTGACTTTC. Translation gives CASGTISAGANVLTF.

CDR3 sequence reads: CASSRMGMNTEAFF. In DNA form, the CDR3 reads TGCGCCAGCAGCCGCATGGGCATGAACACTGAAGCTTTCTTT. The rearrangement links TRBV5-1 to TRBJ1-1; unclear D gene. CDR1 SGHRS and CDR2 YFSETQ come from the germline V gene. Trimming pared 4 bases from V and 0 bases from J, leaving 10 bases between. The CDR3 covers 14 residues.

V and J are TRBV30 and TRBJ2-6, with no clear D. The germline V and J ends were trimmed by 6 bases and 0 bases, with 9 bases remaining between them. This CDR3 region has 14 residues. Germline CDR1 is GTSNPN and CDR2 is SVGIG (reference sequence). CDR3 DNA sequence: TGTGCCTGCCCCAGAAGCTCTGGGGCCAACGTCCTGACTTTC. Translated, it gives CACPRSSGANVLTF.

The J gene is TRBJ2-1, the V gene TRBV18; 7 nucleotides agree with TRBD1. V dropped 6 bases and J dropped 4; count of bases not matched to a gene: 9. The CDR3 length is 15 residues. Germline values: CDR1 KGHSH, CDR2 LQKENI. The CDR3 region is CASSDIGGQYNEQFF. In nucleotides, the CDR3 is TGTGCCAGCTCCGATATAGGGGGCCAGTACAATGAGCAGTTCTTC.

DNA of the CDR3: TGTGCCAGCAGTTCCCCCCGGGTTAAGGGAGAAACTGGAAACACCATATATTTT. Amino acids: CASSSPRVKGETGNTIYF. The J gene is TRBJ1-3, the V gene TRBV28, with D uncertain. This CDR3 has 18 amino acids. Germline CDR1 is MDHEN and CDR2 is SYDVKM. The germline V and J ends were trimmed by 4 bases and 2 bases, with 21 bases remaining between them.

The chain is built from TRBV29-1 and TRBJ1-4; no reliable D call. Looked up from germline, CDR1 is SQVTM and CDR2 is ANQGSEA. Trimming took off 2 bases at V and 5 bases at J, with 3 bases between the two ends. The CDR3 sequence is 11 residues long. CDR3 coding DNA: TGCAGCGTTGAATTCAATGAAAAACTGTTTTTT. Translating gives CSVEFNEKLFF.

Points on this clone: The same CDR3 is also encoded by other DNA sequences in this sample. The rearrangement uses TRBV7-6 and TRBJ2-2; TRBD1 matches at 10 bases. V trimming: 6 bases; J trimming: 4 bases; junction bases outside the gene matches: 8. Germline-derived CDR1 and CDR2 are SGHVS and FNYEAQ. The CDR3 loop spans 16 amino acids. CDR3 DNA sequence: TGTGCCAGCAGTCCCCAGACAGGGGGCATCACCGGGGAGCTGTTTTTT. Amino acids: CASSPQTGGITGELFF.

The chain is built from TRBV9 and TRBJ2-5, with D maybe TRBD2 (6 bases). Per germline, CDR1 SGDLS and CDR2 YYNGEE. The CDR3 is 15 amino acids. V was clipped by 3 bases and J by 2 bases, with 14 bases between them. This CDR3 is CASSALGGVQETQYF. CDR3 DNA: TGTGCCAGCAGCGCCCTGGGGGGTGTTCAAGAGACCCAGTACTTC.

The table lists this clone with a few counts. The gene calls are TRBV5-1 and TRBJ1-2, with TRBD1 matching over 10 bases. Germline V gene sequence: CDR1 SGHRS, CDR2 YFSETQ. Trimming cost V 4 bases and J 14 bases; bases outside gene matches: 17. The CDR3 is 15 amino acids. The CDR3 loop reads CASSLPTGTGELITF. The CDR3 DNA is TGCGCCAGCAGCCTTCCCACCGGGACAGGGGAGCTAATTACCTTC.

The CDR3, as DNA: TGTGCCAGCAGTCCCCGCGTAGGACAGGGAATCGTTACGCAGTATTTT. Translating gives CASSPRVGQGIVTQYF. The gene calls are TRBV28 and TRBJ2-3; 8 nucleotides match TRBD1. Looked up from germline, CDR1 is MDHEN and CDR2 is SYDVKM. The CDR3 contains 16 residues. V was clipped by 5 bases and J by 8 bases; unmatched bases: 15.